This TCR beta chain was recovered during a study of T cell repertoires in cytomegalovirus infection. Study summary: CMV epitopes used comprised recently identified HLA-C-restricted ones and well-studied HLA-B-restricted ones. Public TCR beta signature analysis indicated the presence of both CMV infection and matching HLA type. Study-level findings and limits: HLA-C-restricted CMV clonotypes gave the most frequent clonotype in two of eight donors. The cumulative frequency of public TCR beta families identified carriers of CMV plus the relevant HLA.

In the case of this clonotype: Its antigen is still unknown.

MiXCR, run by TCRdb on the reads, gives a single entry per CDR3 protein. The sample shows about 570,000 distinct CDR3 sequences, 35% to 50% of them seen only once. This CDR3 region has 14 residues. V lost 5 bases, J lost 12 bases, and 10 bases stayed unmatched. Germline values: CDR1 SGHTA, CDR2 FQGNSA. V usage is TRBV7-2 and J usage is TRBJ1-4; 9 bases map to TRBD1. This TCR was sampled from a human donor in good health (CMV status not recorded). Some clones in this sample may be carry-over from other donors' samples. The sequencing here drew on cultured PBMCs, taken from culture after CMV antigen stimulation. CDR3 in amino acids: CASSLGTGMGELFF. In DNA, the CDR3 is TGTGCCAGCAGCCTCGGGACAGGGATGGGCGAACTGTTTTTT.